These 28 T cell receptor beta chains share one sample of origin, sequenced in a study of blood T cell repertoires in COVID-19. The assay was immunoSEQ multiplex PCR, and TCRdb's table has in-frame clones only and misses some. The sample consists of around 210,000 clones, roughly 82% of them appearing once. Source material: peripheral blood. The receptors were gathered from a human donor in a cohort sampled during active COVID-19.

In nucleotides, the CDR3 is TGTGCCTGGATGAGAGATCTGAACACTGAAGCTTTCTTT. Translated, it gives CAWMRDLNTEAFF. The chain recombines TRBV30 with TRBJ1-1; unclear D gene. Germline CDR1 and CDR2: GTSNPN and SVGIG (reference sequence). Trimming removed 4 bases from V and 0 bases from J, with 9 bases in between. This CDR3 spans 13 amino acids. The variable domain in full, completed from reference TRBV30 and TRBJ1-1, reads SQTIHQWPATLVQPVGSPLSLECTVEGTSNPNLYWYRQAAGRGLQLLFYSVGIGQISSEVPQNLSASRPQDRQFILSSKKLLLSDSGFYLCAWMRDLNTEAFFGQGTRLTVV.

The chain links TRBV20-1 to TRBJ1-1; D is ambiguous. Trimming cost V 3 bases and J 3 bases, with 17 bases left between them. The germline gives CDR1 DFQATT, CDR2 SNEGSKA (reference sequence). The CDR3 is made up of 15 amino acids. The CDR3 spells CSASSPRGGYTEAFF. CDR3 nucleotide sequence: TGCAGTGCTAGTTCCCCGCGCGGCGGCTACACTGAAGCTTTCTTT.

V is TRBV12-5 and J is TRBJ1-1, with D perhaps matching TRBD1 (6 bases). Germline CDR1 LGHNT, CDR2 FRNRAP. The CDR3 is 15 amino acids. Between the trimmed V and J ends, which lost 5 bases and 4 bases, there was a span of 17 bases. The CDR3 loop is CASGTLQGQATEAFF. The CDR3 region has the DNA TGTGCTAGTGGTACATTACAGGGCCAGGCCACTGAAGCTTTCTTT.

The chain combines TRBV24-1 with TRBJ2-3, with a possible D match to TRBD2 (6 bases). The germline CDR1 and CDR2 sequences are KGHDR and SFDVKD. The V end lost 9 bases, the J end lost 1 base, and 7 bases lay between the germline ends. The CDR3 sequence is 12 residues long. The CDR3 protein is CATGGGTDTQYF. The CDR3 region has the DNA TGTGCCACCGGAGGGGGCACAGATACGCAGTATTTT.

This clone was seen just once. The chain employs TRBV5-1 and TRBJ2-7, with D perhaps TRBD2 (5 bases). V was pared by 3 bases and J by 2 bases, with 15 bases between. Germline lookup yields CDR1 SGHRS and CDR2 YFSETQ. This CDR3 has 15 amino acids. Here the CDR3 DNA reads TGCGCCAGCAGCTCTGGTAGGACTGTGCCCTACGAGCAGTACTTC. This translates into CASSSGRTVPYEQYF.

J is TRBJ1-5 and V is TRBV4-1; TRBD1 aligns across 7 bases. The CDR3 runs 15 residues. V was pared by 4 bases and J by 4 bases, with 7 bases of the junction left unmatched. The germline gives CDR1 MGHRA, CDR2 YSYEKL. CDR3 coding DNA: TGCGCCAGCAGCCCCACAGGGGTGGAGAATCAGCCCCAGCATTTT. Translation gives CASSPTGVENQPQHF.

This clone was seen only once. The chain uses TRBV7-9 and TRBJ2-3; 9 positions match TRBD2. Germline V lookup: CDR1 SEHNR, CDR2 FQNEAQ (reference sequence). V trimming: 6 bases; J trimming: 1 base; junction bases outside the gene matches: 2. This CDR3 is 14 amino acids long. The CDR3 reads CASRSSGGTDTQYF. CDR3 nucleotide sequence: TGTGCCAGCAGATCTAGCGGGGGCACAGATACGCAGTATTTT.

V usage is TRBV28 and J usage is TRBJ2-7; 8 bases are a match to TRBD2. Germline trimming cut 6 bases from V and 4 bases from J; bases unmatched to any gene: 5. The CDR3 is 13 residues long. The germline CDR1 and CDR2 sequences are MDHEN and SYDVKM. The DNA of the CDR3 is TGTGCCAGCAGCTCCGGCGGGAGGTACGAGCAGTACTTC. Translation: CASSSGGRYEQYF.

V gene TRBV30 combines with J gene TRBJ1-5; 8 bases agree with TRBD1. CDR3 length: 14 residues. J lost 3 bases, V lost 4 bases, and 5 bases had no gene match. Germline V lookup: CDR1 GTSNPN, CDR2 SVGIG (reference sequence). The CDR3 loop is CAWTGTGNNQPQHF. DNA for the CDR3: TGTGCCTGGACCGGGACAGGCAACAATCAGCCCCAGCATTTT.

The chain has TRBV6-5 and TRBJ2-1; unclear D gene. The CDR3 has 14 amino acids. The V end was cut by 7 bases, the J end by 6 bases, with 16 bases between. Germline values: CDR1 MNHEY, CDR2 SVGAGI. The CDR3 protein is CASKRPSGSNEQFF. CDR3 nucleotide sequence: TGTGCCAGCAAACGCCCATCGGGTAGCAATGAGCAGTTCTTC.

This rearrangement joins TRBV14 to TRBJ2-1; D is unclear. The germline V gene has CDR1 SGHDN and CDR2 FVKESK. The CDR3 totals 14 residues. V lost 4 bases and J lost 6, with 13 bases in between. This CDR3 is CASSRVITGNEQFF. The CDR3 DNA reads TGTGCCAGCAGCCGAGTAATAACGGGCAATGAGCAGTTCTTC.

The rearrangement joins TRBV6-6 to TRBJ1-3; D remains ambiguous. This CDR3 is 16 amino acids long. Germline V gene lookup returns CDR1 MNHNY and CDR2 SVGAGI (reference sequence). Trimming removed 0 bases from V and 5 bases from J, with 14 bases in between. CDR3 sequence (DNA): TGTGCCAGCAGTTACTCGGCGAGGGTGCTGCGAAACACCATATATTTT. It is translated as CASSYSARVLRNTIYF.

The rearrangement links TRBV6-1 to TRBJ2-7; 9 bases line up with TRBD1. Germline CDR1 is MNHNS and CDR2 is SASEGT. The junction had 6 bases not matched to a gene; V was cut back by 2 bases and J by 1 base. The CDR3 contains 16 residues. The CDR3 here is CASSEFLGTGSYEQYF. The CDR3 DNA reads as TGTGCCAGCAGTGAATTCCTGGGGACAGGGTCCTACGAGCAGTACTTC.

CDR3 bases: TGTGCCAGCAGCTTAGCTCCAGGGCGGCAAACAGATACGCAGTATTTT. As protein: CASSLAPGRQTDTQYF. The chain uses TRBV7-2 and TRBJ2-3, with D possibly matching TRBD1 (5 bases). V lost 0 bases to trimming and J lost 3 bases, with 13 bases between them. CDR3 length equals 16 residues. Germline V CDR1 and CDR2: SGHTA, FQGNSA.

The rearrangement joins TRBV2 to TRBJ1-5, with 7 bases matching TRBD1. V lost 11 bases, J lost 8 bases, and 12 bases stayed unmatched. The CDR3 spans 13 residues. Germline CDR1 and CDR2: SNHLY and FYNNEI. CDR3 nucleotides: TGTGCCTGGGCCGGGACAGCAGTTGAGCCCCAGCATTTT. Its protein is CAWAGTAVEPQHF.

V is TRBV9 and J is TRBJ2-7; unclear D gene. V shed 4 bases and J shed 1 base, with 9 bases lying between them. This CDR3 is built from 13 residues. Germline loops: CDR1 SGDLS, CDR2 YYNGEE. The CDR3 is CASSPGGSYEQYF. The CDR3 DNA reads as TGTGCCAGCAGCCCCGGCGGTTCCTACGAGCAGTACTTC.

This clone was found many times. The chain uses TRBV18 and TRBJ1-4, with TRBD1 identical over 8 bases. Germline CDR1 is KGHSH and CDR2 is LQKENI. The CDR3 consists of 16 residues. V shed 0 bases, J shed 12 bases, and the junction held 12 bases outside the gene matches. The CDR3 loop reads CASSPPGQAAVRELFF. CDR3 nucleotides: TGTGCCAGCTCACCACCGGGACAGGCAGCCGTAAGAGAACTGTTTTTT. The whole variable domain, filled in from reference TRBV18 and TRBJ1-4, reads NAGVMQNPRHLVRRRGQEARLRCSPMKGHSHVYWYRQLPEEGLKFMVYLQKENIIDESGMPKERFSAEFPKEGPSILRIQQVVRGDSAAYFCASSPPGQAAVRELFFGSGTQLSVL.

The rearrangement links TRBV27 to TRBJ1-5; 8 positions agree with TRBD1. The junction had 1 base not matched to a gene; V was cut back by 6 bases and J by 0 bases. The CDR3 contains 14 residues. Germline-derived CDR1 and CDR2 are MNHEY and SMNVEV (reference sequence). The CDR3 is CASSRGHSNQPQHF. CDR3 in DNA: TGTGCCAGCAGCAGGGGGCATAGCAATCAGCCCCAGCATTTT.

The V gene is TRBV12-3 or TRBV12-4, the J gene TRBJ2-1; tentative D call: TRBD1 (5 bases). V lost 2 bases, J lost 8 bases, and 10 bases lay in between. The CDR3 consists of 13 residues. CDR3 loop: CASSLTGFYEQFF. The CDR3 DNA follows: TGTGCCAGCAGTTTAACAGGTTTCTATGAGCAGTTCTTC.

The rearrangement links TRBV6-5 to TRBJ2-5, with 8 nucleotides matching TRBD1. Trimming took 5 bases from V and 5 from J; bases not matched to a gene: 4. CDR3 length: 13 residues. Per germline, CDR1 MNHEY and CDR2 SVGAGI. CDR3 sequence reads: CASSRTGGETQYF. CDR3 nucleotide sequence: TGTGCCAGCAGTCGCACAGGGGGGGAGACCCAGTACTTC.

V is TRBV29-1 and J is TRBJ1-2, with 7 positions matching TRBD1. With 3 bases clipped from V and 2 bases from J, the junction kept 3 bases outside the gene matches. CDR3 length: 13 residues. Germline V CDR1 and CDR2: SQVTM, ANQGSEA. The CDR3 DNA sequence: TGCAGCGTTGAGGGACAGAGAAACTATGGCTACACCTTC. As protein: CSVEGQRNYGYTF.

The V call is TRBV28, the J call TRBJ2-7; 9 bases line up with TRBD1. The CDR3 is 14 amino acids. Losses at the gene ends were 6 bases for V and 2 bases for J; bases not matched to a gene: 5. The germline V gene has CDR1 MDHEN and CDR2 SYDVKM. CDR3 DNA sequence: TGTGCCAGCAGCACGACAGGGGGGGCCTACGAGCAGTACTTC. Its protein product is CASSTTGGAYEQYF.

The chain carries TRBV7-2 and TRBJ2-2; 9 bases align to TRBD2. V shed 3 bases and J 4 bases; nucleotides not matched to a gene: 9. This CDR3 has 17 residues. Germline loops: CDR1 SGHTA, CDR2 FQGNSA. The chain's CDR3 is CASSFGDLAGFTGELFF. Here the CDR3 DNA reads TGTGCCAGCAGCTTCGGGGATCTAGCGGGATTCACCGGGGAGCTGTTTTTT.

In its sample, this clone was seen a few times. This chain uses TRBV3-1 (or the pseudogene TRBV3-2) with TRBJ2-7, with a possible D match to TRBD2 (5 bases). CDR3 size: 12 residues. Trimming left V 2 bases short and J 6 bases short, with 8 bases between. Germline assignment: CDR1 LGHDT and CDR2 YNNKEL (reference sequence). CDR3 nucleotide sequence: TGTGCCAGCAGCCAACGGGGATCCGAGCAGTACTTC. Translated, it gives CASSQRGSEQYF.

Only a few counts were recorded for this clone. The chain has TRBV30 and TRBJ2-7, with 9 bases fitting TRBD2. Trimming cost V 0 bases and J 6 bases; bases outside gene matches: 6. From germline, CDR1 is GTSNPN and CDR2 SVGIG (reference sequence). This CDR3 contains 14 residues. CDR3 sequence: CAWSVIRAGGEQYF. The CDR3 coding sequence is TGTGCCTGGAGTGTAATAAGAGCGGGGGGCGAGCAGTACTTC. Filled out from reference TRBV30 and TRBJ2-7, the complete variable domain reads SQTIHQWPATLVQPVGSPLSLECTVEGTSNPNLYWYRQAAGRGLQLLFYSVGIGQISSEVPQNLSASRPQDRQFILSSKKLLLSDSGFYLCAWSVIRAGGEQYFGPGTRLTVT.

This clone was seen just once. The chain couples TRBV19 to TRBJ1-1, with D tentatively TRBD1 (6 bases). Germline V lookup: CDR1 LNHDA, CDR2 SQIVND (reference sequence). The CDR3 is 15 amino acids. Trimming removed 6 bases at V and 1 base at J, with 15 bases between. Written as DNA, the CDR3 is TGTGCCAGTAGGCCGTGGGGGGGCCCGAACACTGAAGCTTTCTTT. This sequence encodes CASRPWGGPNTEAFF.

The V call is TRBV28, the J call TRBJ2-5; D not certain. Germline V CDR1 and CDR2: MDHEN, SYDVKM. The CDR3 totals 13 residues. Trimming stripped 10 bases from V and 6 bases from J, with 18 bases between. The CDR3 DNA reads TGTGCCACCTCCGGCGGCTTTTCCAAGACCCAGTACTTC. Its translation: CATSGGFSKTQYF.

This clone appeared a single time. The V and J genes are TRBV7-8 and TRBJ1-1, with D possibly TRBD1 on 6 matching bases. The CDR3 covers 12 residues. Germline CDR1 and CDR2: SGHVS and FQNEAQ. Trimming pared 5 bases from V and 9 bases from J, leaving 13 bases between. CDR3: CASSPFGGQAFF. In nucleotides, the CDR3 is TGTGCCAGCAGCCCCTTCGGGGGGCAAGCTTTCTTT.